This T cell receptor beta chain derives from a study of blood T cell repertoires in COVID-19. With 0 bases removed from V and 6 bases from J, the gap between germline ends came to 10 bases. The CDR3 sequence is 14 residues long. Per the germline V gene, CDR1 is SGHRS and CDR2 is YFSETQ. In the authors' methods: Reference gene primer amplification yielded estimated nucleated cell counts. The repertoire was sequenced with immunoSEQ multiplex PCR; TCRdb's copy has only in-frame clones and lacks some. That table furnishes V, J and clone size, whereas the DNA furnished D and trimming. Altogether about 280,000 clones are present, approximately 88% being singletons, with the ten largest covering roughly 9%.

The material sequenced was peripheral blood. The receptor comes from a man younger than 35 with active or convalescent COVID-19. The chain recombines TRBV5-1 with TRBJ2-4, with a weak D call TRBD2 (5 bases). CDR3: CASSLDSVTNIQYF. The CDR3 DNA follows: TGCGCCAGCAGCTTGGATAGCGTCACAAACATTCAGTACTTC.